These T cell receptor beta chains were read from a single sample in a study of shared clonotypes between healthy human individuals. Libraries were prepared by immunoSEQ multiplex PCR; TCRdb keeps only in-frame clonotypes and omits some of them. The table records approximately 330,000 clones, less than 75% of them present only once. Input material: memory CD4+ T cells sorted from blood. Receptor source: a man aged 30 to 39 in good health. CDR3s include the opening cysteine and the closing phenylalanine or tryptophan. D genes are given only for firm matches.

TGTGCCAGTAGTATATTTGGGACAGGGGGCAATCAGCCCCAGCATTTT CASSIFGTGGNQPQHF TRBD1 TRBJ1-5 TRBV19
TGTGCCAGCAGTTCTCGGCTCTCCTACGAGCAGTACTTC CASSSRLSYEQYF NA TRBJ2-7 TRBV27
TGTGCCTGGAAAAAAGATACGCAGTATTTT CAWKKDTQYF NA TRBJ2-3 TRBV30
TGTGCCAGCAGCCGGGGACAGGGTCTTGGCTACACCTTC CASSRGQGLGYTF TRBD1 TRBJ1-2 TRBV6-5
TGTGCCAGTAGTATAGAGGGACATCGGGCTTTCTTT CASSIEGHRAFF NA TRBJ1-1 TRBV19
TGTGCCAGCAGTGTCGGCGGCCTCGGCACAGATACGCAGTATTTT CASSVGGLGTDTQYF NA TRBJ2-3 TRBV6-1
TGTGCCAGCAGTGAGTCGGTAGGGGGAAGGGGCAATCAGCCCCAGCATTTT CASSESVGGRGNQPQHF NA TRBJ1-5 TRBV6-1
TGTGCCAGCAGGGTACTAGGAAAAGAGACCCAGTACTTC CASRVLGKETQYF NA TRBJ2-5 TRBV27
TGTGCCAGCAGCGGGACCAACACAGATACGCAGTATTTT CASSGTNTDTQYF NA TRBJ2-3 TRBV5-4
TGTGCCATGCAAACCGGGACTAATGCAGGCAATGAGCAGTTCTTC CAMQTGTNAGNEQFF TRBD2 TRBJ2-1 TRBV6-1